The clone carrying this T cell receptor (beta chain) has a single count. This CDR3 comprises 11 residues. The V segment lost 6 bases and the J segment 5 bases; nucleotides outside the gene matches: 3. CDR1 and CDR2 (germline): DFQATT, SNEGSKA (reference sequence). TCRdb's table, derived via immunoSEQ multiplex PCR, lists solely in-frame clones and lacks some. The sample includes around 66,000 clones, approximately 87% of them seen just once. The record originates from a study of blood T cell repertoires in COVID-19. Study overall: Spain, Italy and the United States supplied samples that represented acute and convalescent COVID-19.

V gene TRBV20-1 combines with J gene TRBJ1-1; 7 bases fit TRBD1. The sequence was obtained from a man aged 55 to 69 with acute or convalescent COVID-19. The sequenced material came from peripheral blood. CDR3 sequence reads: CSARQGTEAFF. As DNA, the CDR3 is TGCAGTGCAAGACAGGGAACTGAAGCTTTCTTT.